Following are 32 T cell receptor beta chains from one sample sequenced in a study of cytomegalovirus exposure and HLA in healthy donors. The PCR made use of 60 Vbeta and 13 Jbeta primers. Measured with immunoSEQ multiplex PCR; TCRdb has only the in-frame clones, and not every one. The data hold some 120,000 clones, with 75% to 90% observed a single time. The specimen sequenced was PBMCs. Receptors were obtained from a young man in good health and CMV-seropositive.

The chain uses TRBV11-2 and TRBJ2-7; D may be TRBD1 (6 bases). Germline CDR1 SGHAT, CDR2 FQNNGV. This CDR3 has 14 amino acids. V shed 0 bases and J shed 3 bases, with 9 bases lying between them. CDR3 DNA: TGTGCCAGCAGCTTAGATGGGACATTCTACGAGCAGTACTTC. Translation gives CASSLDGTFYEQYF.

The rearrangement links TRBV7-9 to TRBJ1-4; TRBD1 agrees at 8 bases. This CDR3 has 15 amino acids. Germline assignment: CDR1 SEHNR and CDR2 FQNEAQ (reference sequence). The ends lost 5 bases at V and 7 bases at J; junction bases unmatched: 9. CDR3 residues: CASSLRTGTGEKLFF. The CDR3 DNA reads as TGTGCCAGCAGCCTGCGGACAGGGACGGGTGAAAAACTGTTTTTT.

The rearrangement links TRBV9 to TRBJ2-5; 8 bases align to TRBD1. The CDR3 is 15 amino acids. With V trimmed by 0 bases and J by 5 bases, 6 bases remained unmatched. Per the germline V gene, CDR1 is SGDLS and CDR2 is YYNGEE. The CDR3 DNA is TGTGCCAGCAGCGTAGCCAGGGGGCGAGGGGAGACCCAGTACTTC. Translated: CASSVARGRGETQYF.

The chain recombines TRBV5-6 with TRBJ2-5, with a weak D call TRBD1 (6 bases). Trimming cost V 3 bases and J 4 bases, with 16 bases left between them. The CDR3 spans 15 residues. In germline, CDR1 is SGHDT, CDR2 YYEEEE. CDR3 loop: CASSSPGLGGETQYF. CDR3 bases: TGTGCCAGCAGCTCCCCGGGTTTAGGGGGAGAGACCCAGTACTTC.

This chain joins TRBV7-9 and TRBJ1-3; TRBD1 is a possible D gene (6 bases). Germline V gives CDR1 SEHNR, CDR2 FQNEAQ (reference sequence). The CDR3 is 13 residues long. Trimming took off 6 bases at V and 6 bases at J, with 12 bases between the two ends. The CDR3 region is CASSSGGENTIYF. The DNA of the CDR3 is TGTGCCAGCAGTTCGGGGGGCGAAAACACCATATATTTT.

The rearrangement links TRBV7-3 to TRBJ2-3, with 7 bases matching TRBD1. The CDR3 loop spans 13 amino acids. Germline V gene sequence: CDR1 SGHTA, CDR2 FQGTGA. V dropped 2 bases and J dropped 7; count of bases not matched to a gene: 3. The CDR3 coding sequence is TGTGCCAGCAGCTTAGGACAGGCAAATACGCAGTATTTT. Protein product: CASSLGQANTQYF. The entire variable domain, with the rest obtained from reference TRBV7-3 and TRBJ2-3, is as follows: GAGVSQTPSNKVTEKGKYVELRCDPISGHTALYWYRQSLGQGPEFLIYFQGTGAADDSGLPNDRFFAVRPEGSVSTLKIQRTERGDSAVYLCASSLGQANTQYFGPGTRLTVL.

The chain joins TRBV12-5 to TRBJ1-1; 8 bases match TRBD1. CDR1 LGHNT and CDR2 FRNRAP come from the germline V gene. V trimming: 2 bases; J trimming: 0 bases; junction bases outside the gene matches: 8. The CDR3 contains 17 residues. CDR3 protein: CASGLLLGQGMNTEAFF. CDR3 bases: TGTGCTAGTGGTTTGCTTCTTGGACAGGGCATGAACACTGAAGCTTTCTTT.

V is TRBV6-1 and J is TRBJ2-3; D may be TRBD1 (5 bases). Per germline, CDR1 MNHNS and CDR2 SASEGT. The CDR3 extends over 13 amino acids. V was trimmed by 6 bases and J by 2 bases, leaving 9 bases between them. The CDR3 loop reads CASSYRITDTQYF. The DNA of the CDR3 is TGTGCCAGCAGCTACAGGATCACAGATACGCAGTATTTT.

The chain combines TRBV30 with TRBJ2-2, with D perhaps matching TRBD2 (6 bases). Germline-derived CDR1 and CDR2 are GTSNPN and SVGIG (reference sequence). The ends were cut back, 3 bases at V and 5 bases at J, with 22 bases in the middle. The CDR3 length is 17 residues. The CDR3 DNA follows: TGTGCCTGGAGATACGTACAGCGGCGGGGCGGTACCGGGGAGCTGTTTTTT. Its translation: CAWRYVQRRGGTGELFF.

This clone was detected a few times. CDR3 sequence reads: CASSQEGWGRGSTDTQYF. The DNA for the CDR3 is TGTGCCAGCAGCCAAGAAGGGTGGGGCAGGGGAAGCACAGATACGCAGTATTTT. The chain joins TRBV14 to TRBJ2-3; perhaps TRBD1 as D (6 bases). V lost 0 bases, J lost 0 bases, and 16 bases lay in between. The CDR3 has 18 residues. Germline-derived CDR1 and CDR2 are SGHDN and FVKESK.

CDR3 in amino acids: CASSIKSQGYEQYF. The CDR3 DNA is TGTGCCAGTAGTATAAAGTCACAGGGTTACGAGCAGTACTTC. J is TRBJ2-7 and V is TRBV19; D is perhaps TRBD1 (6 bases). The germline V gene encodes CDR1 LNHDA and CDR2 SQIVND (reference sequence). V shed 2 bases and J shed 4 bases, with 12 bases lying between them. The length of the CDR3 is 14 residues.

The chain has TRBV7-9 and TRBJ2-2; possibly TRBD2 for D (5 bases). With 3 bases removed from V and 6 bases from J, the gap between germline ends came to 8 bases. CDR1 is SEHNR and CDR2 is FQNEAQ in the germline V gene (reference sequence). The CDR3 contains 13 residues. CDR3 in amino acids: CASSFTRAGELFF. CDR3 bases: TGTGCCAGCAGCTTTACGCGGGCCGGGGAGCTGTTTTTT.

The chain carries TRBV11-2 and TRBJ2-1; TRBD2 is a possible D gene (6 bases). The V end was cut by 1 base, the J end by 4 bases, with 11 bases between. The germline gives CDR1 SGHAT, CDR2 FQNNGV. The CDR3 length is 15 residues. The CDR3 reads CASSLGGVSYNEQFF. CDR3 nucleotide sequence: TGTGCCAGCAGCTTAGGGGGGGTGTCATACAATGAGCAGTTCTTC.

Remarks on this clone: The junction departs from germline at one end; a sequencing error may be responsible. This chain uses TRBV4-1 with TRBJ2-3, with D perhaps TRBD2 (7 bases). The CDR3 runs 16 residues. Germline V gene data show CDR1 as MGHRA and CDR2 as YSYEKL. For the CDR3, the DNA is TGTGCCAGCAGCCAAGGTGGGGGGGCCTTGACAGATACGCAGTATTTT. Translation: CASSQGGGALTDTQYF.

The chain combines TRBV28 with TRBJ1-3; TRBD1 aligns across 12 bases. The junction had 6 bases not matched to a gene; V was cut back by 3 bases and J by 9 bases. Germline values: CDR1 MDHEN, CDR2 SYDVKM. This CDR3 is 15 amino acids long. The DNA of the CDR3 is TGTGCCAGCAGTTTTTTCGGGACAGGGGGCATCACCATATATTTT. Translated, it gives CASSFFGTGGITIYF. Complete variable domain (other parts from reference TRBV28 and TRBJ1-3): DVKVTQSSRYLVKRTGEKVFLECVQDMDHENMFWYRQDPGLGLRLIYFSYDVKMKEKGDIPEGYSVSREKKERFSLILESASTNQTSMYLCASSFFGTGGITIYFGEGSWLTVV.

The rearrangement uses TRBV5-1 and TRBJ2-7; D may be TRBD2 (5 bases). Germline CDR1 SGHRS, CDR2 YFSETQ. Trimming left V 6 bases short and J 0 bases short, with 13 bases between. The length of the CDR3 is 14 residues. The CDR3 protein is CASTGREGSYEQYF. The DNA of the CDR3 is TGCGCCAGCACCGGCCGCGAGGGCTCCTACGAGCAGTACTTC.

The chain has TRBV30 and TRBJ1-5; 8 bases line up with TRBD1. V shed 2 bases, J shed 4 bases, and the junction held 10 bases outside the gene matches. This CDR3 comprises 16 residues. The germline gives CDR1 GTSNPN, CDR2 SVGIG (reference sequence). CDR3 protein: CAWSPRWDRTNQPQHF. The CDR3 DNA follows: TGTGCCTGGAGTCCAAGATGGGACAGGACGAATCAGCCCCAGCATTTT.

This clone was seen only a few times. V and J are TRBV9 and TRBJ2-7, with 9 nucleotides matching TRBD2. V trimming: 5 bases; J trimming: 3 bases; junction bases outside the gene matches: 6. The CDR3 spans 14 residues. Germline assignment: CDR1 SGDLS and CDR2 YYNGEE. The CDR3: CASSYRRGGYEQYF. Here the CDR3 DNA reads TGTGCCAGCAGTTATAGGCGGGGGGGCTACGAGCAGTACTTC.

The V gene is TRBV5-1, the J gene TRBJ2-7; 8 bases fit TRBD2. V was clipped by 1 base and J by 2 bases; unmatched bases: 11. Germline values: CDR1 SGHRS, CDR2 YFSETQ. This CDR3 is 17 amino acids long. As DNA, the CDR3 is TGCGCCAGCAGCTTGCTACATTCGAGCGGGGGTGCCTACGAGCAGTACTTC. This gives the protein CASSLLHSSGGAYEQYF.

V is TRBV27 and J is TRBJ1-5; 7 positions match TRBD1. CDR3 size: 13 residues. Germline V gene sequence: CDR1 MNHEY, CDR2 SMNVEV (reference sequence). Germline trimming cut 5 bases from V and 4 bases from J; bases unmatched to any gene: 2. The CDR3 bases are TGTGCCAGCAGTCCGGGACAGAATCAGCCCCAGCATTTT. Translated, it gives CASSPGQNQPQHF.

This clone came up a few times. This chain links TRBV7-9 with TRBJ2-1; D not resolved. V gave up 4 bases and J gave up 11 bases, with 9 bases separating them. This CDR3 spans 11 amino acids. The germline V gene encodes CDR1 SEHNR and CDR2 FQNEAQ (reference sequence). CDR3 loop: CASSSLHQQFF. Here the CDR3 DNA reads TGTGCCAGCAGCTCATTACACCAGCAGTTCTTC.

This chain joins TRBV20-1 and TRBJ1-2; D uncertain. Germline V CDR1 and CDR2: DFQATT, SNEGSKA (reference sequence). The CDR3 sequence is 10 residues long. V shed 5 bases and J shed 6 bases, with 7 bases lying between them. Here the CDR3 reads CSAQSHGYTF. In DNA form, the CDR3 reads TGCAGTGCTCAGTCCCATGGCTACACCTTC.

V and J are TRBV6-6 and TRBJ1-2; 7 bases align to TRBD1. Germline lookup yields CDR1 MNHNY and CDR2 SVGAGI (reference sequence). CDR3 length: 16 residues. Losses at the gene ends were 5 bases for V and 0 bases for J; bases not matched to a gene: 9. The CDR3 loop reads CASSKGGTDSNYGYTF. CDR3 bases: TGTGCCAGCAGTAAGGGTGGGACAGATTCTAACTATGGCTACACCTTC.

The chain uses TRBV30 and TRBJ2-1; no clear D gene. V gave up 7 bases and J gave up 8 bases, with 15 bases separating them. Germline CDR1 is GTSNPN and CDR2 is SVGIG (reference sequence). The CDR3 covers 12 residues. DNA for the CDR3: TGTGCCTCCACCTCCTGGGCAGATGAGCAGTTCTTC. Protein product: CASTSWADEQFF.

V gene TRBV4-1 combines with J gene TRBJ2-2, with D tentatively TRBD2 (5 bases). Germline V gene lookup returns CDR1 MGHRA and CDR2 YSYEKL. The CDR3 runs 14 residues. V was clipped by 1 base and J by 6 bases, with 9 bases between them. The CDR3 nucleotides are TGCGCCAGCAGCCAAGTCCCCGGGGCCGGGGAGCTGTTTTTT. It specifies CASSQVPGAGELFF.

The chain combines TRBV6-5 with TRBJ1-3; TRBD1 agrees at 7 bases. V dropped 5 bases and J dropped 5; count of bases not matched to a gene: 6. Germline V gives CDR1 MNHEY, CDR2 SVGAGI. The CDR3 spans 14 residues. CDR3 residues: CASSNAGGRNTIYF. For the CDR3, the DNA is TGTGCCAGCAGTAACGCAGGGGGGAGAAACACCATATATTTT.

This CDR3 is CASSQLPATKLFF. Here the CDR3 DNA reads TGCGCCAGCAGCCAATTGCCAGCGACGAAACTGTTTTTT. This chain joins TRBV4-1 and TRBJ1-4; D is ambiguous. The CDR3 is 13 amino acids. Trimming took 2 bases from V and 11 from J, leaving 12 bases between them. CDR1 is MGHRA, CDR2 YSYEKL, per germline.

The genes are TRBV6-5 and TRBJ1-2; D unclear. Trimming pared 4 bases from V and 2 bases from J, leaving 8 bases between. CDR1 MNHEY and CDR2 SVGAGI come from the germline V gene. This CDR3 comprises 13 residues. The CDR3: CASSSGKNYGYTF. The CDR3 bases are TGTGCCAGCAGTTCGGGAAAAAACTATGGCTACACCTTC.

This clone showed up just a few times. The CDR3 loop is CASTGLWNQPQHF. In DNA, the CDR3 is TGTGCCAGTACAGGGTTATGGAATCAGCCCCAGCATTTT. V usage is TRBV19 and J usage is TRBJ1-5; possibly TRBD1 for D (5 bases). There are 13 residues in the CDR3. The germline V gene has CDR1 LNHDA and CDR2 SQIVND (reference sequence). V was shortened by 7 bases and J by 4 bases, with 11 bases between the two germline ends. The complete variable domain, with remaining parts taken from reference TRBV19 and TRBJ1-5, reads DGGITQSPKYLFRKEGQNVTLSCEQNLNHDAMYWYRQDPGQGLRLIYYSQIVNDFQKGDIAEGYSVSREKKESFPLTVTSAQKNPTAFYLCASTGLWNQPQHFGDGTRLSIL.

The chain joins TRBV5-6 to TRBJ1-4; no reliable D call. The germline V gene has CDR1 SGHDT and CDR2 YYEEEE. This CDR3 has 14 residues. The germline V and J ends were trimmed by 0 bases and 6 bases, with 9 bases remaining between them. CDR3 region: CASSLAGAYEKLFF. The CDR3 DNA reads TGTGCCAGCAGCTTGGCAGGCGCCTATGAAAAACTGTTTTTT.

The rearrangement joins TRBV7-8 to TRBJ1-3, with D tentatively TRBD1 (5 bases). This CDR3 has 17 amino acids. Trimming removed 7 bases at V and 2 bases at J, with 21 bases between. Looked up from germline, CDR1 is SGHVS and CDR2 is FQNEAQ. The CDR3 protein is CASTLSGGRAPGNTIYF. The CDR3 coding sequence is TGTGCCAGCACCCTAAGTGGGGGGAGAGCGCCTGGAAACACCATATATTTT.

The chain uses TRBV14 and TRBJ2-7; D may be TRBD2 (6 bases). Trimming cost V 1 base and J 4 bases, with 8 bases left between them. The CDR3 runs 13 residues. Per the germline V gene, CDR1 is SGHDN and CDR2 is FVKESK. Here the CDR3 reads CASSQVGGYEQYF. The CDR3 DNA follows: TGTGCCAGCAGCCAAGTGGGGGGTTACGAGCAGTACTTC.